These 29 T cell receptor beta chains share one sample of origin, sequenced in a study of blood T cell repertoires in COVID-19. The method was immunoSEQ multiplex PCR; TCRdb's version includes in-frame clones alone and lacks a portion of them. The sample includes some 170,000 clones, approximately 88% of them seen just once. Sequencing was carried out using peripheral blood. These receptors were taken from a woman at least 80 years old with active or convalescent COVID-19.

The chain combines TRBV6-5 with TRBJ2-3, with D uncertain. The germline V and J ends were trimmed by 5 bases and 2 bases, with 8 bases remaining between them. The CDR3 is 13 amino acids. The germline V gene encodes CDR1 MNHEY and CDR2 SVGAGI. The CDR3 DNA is TGTGCCAGCAGTCGTCCTCTCACAGATACGCAGTATTTT. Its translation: CASSRPLTDTQYF.

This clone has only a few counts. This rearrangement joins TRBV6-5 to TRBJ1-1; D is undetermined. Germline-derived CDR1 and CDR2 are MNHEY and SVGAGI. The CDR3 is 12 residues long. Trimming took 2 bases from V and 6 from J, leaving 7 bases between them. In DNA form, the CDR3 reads TGTGCCAGCAGTTACCCGGTGGCTGAAGCTTTCTTT. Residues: CASSYPVAEAFF.

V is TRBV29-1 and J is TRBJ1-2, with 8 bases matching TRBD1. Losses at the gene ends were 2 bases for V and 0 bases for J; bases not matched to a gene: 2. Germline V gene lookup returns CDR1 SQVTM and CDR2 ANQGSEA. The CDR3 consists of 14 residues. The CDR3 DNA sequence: TGCAGCGTTGAAACGGACAGGGCTAACTATGGCTACACCTTC. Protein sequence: CSVETDRANYGYTF.

The CDR3 DNA is TGTGCCAGCTCACCTCCGGACAGGGCGACGGGTGGCTACACCTTC. This translates into CASSPPDRATGGYTF. This chain connects TRBV18 to TRBJ1-2; 8 nucleotides agree with TRBD1. This CDR3 is 15 amino acids long. Germline V gene sequence: CDR1 KGHSH, CDR2 LQKENI. V trimming: 3 bases; J trimming: 7 bases; junction bases outside the gene matches: 10.

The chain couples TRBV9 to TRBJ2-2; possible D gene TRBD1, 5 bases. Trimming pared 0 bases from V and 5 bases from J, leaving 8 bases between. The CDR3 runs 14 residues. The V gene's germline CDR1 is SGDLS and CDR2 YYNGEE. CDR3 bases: TGTGCCAGCAGCGTAGGGGGCGAAACCGGGGAGCTGTTTTTT. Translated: CASSVGGETGELFF.

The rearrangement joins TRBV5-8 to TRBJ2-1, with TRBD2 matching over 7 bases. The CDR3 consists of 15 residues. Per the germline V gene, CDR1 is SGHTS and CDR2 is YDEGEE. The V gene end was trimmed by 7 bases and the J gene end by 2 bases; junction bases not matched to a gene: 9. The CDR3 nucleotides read TGTGCCAGCGGGGGTGGGACTACCGCCTACAATGAGCAGTTCTTC. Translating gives CASGGGTTAYNEQFF.

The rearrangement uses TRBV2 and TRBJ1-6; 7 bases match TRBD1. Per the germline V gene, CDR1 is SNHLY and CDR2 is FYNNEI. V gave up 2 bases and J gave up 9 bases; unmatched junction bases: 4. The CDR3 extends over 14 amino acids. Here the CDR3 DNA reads TGTGCCAGCAGTGAAAAACAGGGGAGTTCACCCCTCCACTTT. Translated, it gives CASSEKQGSSPLHF.

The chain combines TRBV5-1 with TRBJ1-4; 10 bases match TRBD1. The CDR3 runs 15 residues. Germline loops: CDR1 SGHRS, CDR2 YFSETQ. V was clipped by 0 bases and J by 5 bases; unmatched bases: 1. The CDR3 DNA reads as TGCGCCAGCAGCTTGGGGACAGGGGGAAATGAAAAACTGTTTTTT. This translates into CASSLGTGGNEKLFF.

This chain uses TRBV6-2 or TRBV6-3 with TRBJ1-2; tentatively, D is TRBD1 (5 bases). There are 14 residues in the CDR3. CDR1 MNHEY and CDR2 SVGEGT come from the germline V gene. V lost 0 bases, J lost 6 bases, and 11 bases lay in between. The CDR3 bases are TGTGCCAGCAGTTACTCTCTAGGGGTAGATGGCTACACCTTC. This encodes CASSYSLGVDGYTF.

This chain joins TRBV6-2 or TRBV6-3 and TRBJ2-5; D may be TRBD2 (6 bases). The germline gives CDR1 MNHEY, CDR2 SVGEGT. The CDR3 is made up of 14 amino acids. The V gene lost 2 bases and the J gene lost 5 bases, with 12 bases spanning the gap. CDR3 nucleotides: TGTGCCAGCAGTTACGCGGGATACCGGGAGACCCAGTACTTC. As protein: CASSYAGYRETQYF.

Here the CDR3 DNA reads TGTGCCAGCAGCTTCTCAGGTGGGCAGGGGGCACCTTTGGATGGCTACACCTTC. This sequence encodes CASSFSGGQGAPLDGYTF. The gene calls are TRBV5-4 and TRBJ1-2; TRBD1 matches 8 bases. The CDR3 is 18 residues long. The germline gives CDR1 SGHNT, CDR2 YYREEE (reference sequence). V gave up 2 bases and J gave up 6 bases; unmatched junction bases: 18.

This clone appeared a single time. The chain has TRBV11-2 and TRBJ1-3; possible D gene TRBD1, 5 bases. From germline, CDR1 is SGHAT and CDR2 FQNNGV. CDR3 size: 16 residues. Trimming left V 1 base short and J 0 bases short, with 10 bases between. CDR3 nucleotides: TGTGCCAGCAGCTTAGGGGGCAGGAGCTCTGGAAACACCATATATTTT. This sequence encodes CASSLGGRSSGNTIYF.

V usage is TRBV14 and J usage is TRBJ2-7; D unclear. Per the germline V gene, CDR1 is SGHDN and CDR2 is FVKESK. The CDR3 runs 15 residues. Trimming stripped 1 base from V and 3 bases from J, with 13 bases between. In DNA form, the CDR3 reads TGTGCCAGCAGCCAAGCTGGGCTATACAGCTACGAGCAGTACTTC. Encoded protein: CASSQAGLYSYEQYF.

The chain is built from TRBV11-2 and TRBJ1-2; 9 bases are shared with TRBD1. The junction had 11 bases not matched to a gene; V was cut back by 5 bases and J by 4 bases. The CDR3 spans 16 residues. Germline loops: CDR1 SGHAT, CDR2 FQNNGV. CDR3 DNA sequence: TGTGCCAGCAGCCCTAACCAGGGACAGGGAATCTATGGCTACACCTTC. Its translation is CASSPNQGQGIYGYTF.

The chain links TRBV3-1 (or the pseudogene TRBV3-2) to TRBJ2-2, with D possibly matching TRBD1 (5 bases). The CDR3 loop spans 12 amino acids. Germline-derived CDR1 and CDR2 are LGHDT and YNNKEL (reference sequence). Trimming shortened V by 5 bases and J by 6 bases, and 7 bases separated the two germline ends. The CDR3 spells CASSVTAGELFF. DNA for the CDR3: TGTGCCAGCAGCGTGACAGCCGGGGAGCTGTTTTTT.

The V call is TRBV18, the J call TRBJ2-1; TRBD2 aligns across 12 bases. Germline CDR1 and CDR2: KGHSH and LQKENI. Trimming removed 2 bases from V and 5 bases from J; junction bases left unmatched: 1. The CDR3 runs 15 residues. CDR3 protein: CASSPTSGGNNEQFF. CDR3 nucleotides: TGTGCCAGCTCACCAACTAGCGGGGGGAACAATGAGCAGTTCTTC.

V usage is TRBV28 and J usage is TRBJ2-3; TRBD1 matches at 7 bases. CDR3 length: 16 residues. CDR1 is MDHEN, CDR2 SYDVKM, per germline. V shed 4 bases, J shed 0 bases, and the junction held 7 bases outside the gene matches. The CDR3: CASSSPGGVSTDTQYF. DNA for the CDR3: TGTGCCAGCAGTTCACCAGGGGGAGTTAGCACAGATACGCAGTATTTT.

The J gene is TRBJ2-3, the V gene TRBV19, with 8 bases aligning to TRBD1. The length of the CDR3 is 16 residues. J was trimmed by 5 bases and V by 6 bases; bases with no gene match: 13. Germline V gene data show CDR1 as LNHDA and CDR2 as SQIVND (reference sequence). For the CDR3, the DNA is TGTGCCAGTAGAGAGTATCCCGGGACAGGAATAGATACGCAGTATTTT. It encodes CASREYPGTGIDTQYF.

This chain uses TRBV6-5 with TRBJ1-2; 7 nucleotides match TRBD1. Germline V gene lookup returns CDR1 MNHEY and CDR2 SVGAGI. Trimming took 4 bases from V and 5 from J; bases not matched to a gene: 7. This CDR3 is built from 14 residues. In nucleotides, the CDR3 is TGTGCCAGCAGTTCCTCCGGGACAGATTATGGCTACACCTTC. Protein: CASSSSGTDYGYTF.

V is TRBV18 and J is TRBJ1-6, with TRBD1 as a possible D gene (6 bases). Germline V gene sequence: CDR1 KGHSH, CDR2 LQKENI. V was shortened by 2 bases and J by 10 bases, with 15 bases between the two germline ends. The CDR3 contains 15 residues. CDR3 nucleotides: TGTGCCAGCTCACCAGATCCTGTGAGGGGGTCACCCCTCCACTTT. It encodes CASSPDPVRGSPLHF. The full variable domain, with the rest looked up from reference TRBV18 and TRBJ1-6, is NAGVMQNPRHLVRRRGQEARLRCSPMKGHSHVYWYRQLPEEGLKFMVYLQKENIIDESGMPKERFSAEFPKEGPSILRIQQVVRGDSAAYFCASSPDPVRGSPLHFGNGTRLTVT.

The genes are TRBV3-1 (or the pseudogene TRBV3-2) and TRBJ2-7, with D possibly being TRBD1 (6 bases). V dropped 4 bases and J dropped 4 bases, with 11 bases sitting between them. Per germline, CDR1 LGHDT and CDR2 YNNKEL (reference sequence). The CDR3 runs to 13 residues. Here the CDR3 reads CASSLRGFYEQYF. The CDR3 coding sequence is TGTGCCAGCAGCCTAAGGGGGTTTTACGAGCAGTACTTC.

CDR3 DNA: TGTGCCAGCAGCGCGGGGGGCCCCCTCTTAAACACCGGGGAGCTGTTTTTT. Its translation is CASSAGGPLLNTGELFF. J is TRBJ2-2 and V is TRBV2; 8 bases agree with TRBD2. This CDR3 comprises 17 residues. V shed 6 bases, J shed 2 bases, and the junction held 11 bases outside the gene matches. Germline V lookup: CDR1 SNHLY, CDR2 FYNNEI.

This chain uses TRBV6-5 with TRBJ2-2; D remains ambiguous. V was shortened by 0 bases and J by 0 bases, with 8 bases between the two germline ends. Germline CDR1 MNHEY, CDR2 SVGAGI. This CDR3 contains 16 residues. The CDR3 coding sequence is TGTGCCAGCAGTTACTCGCTTCAGACGAACACCGGGGAGCTGTTTTTT. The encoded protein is CASSYSLQTNTGELFF.

CDR3 coding DNA: TGTGCCAGCAGTTCCCGGGACAGCCAAAATCAGCCCCAGCATTTT. As protein: CASSSRDSQNQPQHF. The gene calls are TRBV27 and TRBJ1-5; TRBD1 aligns across 7 bases. This CDR3 has 15 amino acids. The J segment lost 4 bases and the V segment lost 4 bases, leaving 7 bases of the junction unmatched. The V gene's germline CDR1 is MNHEY and CDR2 SMNVEV (reference sequence).

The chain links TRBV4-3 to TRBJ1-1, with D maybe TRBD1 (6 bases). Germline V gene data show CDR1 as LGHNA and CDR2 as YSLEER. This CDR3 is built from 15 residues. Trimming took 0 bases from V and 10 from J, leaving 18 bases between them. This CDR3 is CASSQDFTDNRVAFF. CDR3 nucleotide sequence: TGCGCCAGCAGCCAAGATTTCACGGACAACAGGGTAGCTTTCTTT.

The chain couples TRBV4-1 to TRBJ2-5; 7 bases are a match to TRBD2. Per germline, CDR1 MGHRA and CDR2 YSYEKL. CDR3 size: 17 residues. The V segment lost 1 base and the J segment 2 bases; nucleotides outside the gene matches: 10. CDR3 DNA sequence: TGCGCCAGCAGCCAAGGGGTGGGCGGGGGAGCGCAAGAGACCCAGTACTTC. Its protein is CASSQGVGGGAQETQYF.

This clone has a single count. The CDR3 DNA reads as TGTGCCACCACGGACAGGGGCAATCAGCCCCAGCATTTT. Translated, it gives CATTDRGNQPQHF. The chain joins TRBV19 to TRBJ1-5; 8 bases fit TRBD1. The CDR3 spans 13 residues. Trimming removed 10 bases from V and 2 bases from J; junction bases left unmatched: 4. Germline V lookup: CDR1 LNHDA, CDR2 SQIVND (reference sequence).

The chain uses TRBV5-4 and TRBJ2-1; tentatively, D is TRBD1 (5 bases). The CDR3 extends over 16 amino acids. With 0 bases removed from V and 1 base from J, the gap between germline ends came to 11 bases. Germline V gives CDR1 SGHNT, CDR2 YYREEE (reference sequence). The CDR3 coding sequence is TGTGCCAGCAGCTTGGCAGGGCTCGGTTCCTACAATGAGCAGTTCTTC. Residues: CASSLAGLGSYNEQFF.

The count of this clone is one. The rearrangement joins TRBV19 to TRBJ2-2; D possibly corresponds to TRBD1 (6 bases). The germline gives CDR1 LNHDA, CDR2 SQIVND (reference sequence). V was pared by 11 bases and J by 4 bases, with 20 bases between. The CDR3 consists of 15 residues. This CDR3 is CASLSRGGGTGELFF. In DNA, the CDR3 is TGTGCCTCGCTCTCCAGGGGTGGGGGCACCGGGGAGCTGTTTTTT.